This T cell receptor (beta chain) was found in a study of T cell responses to AZD1222 COVID-19 vaccine. Study summary: Analyses pooled second doses at about 4 or about 12 weeks.

Germline V lookup: CDR1 SGHRS, CDR2 YFSETQ. The CDR3 is 16 residues long. V shed 3 bases and J 2 bases; nucleotides not matched to a gene: 4. Profiled with immunoSEQ multiplex PCR; TCRdb holds only in-frame clones, not every one. Seen here are roughly 120,000 clones, approximately 85% observed once, and the top ten hold under 2%. The V and J genes are TRBV5-1 and TRBJ2-5, with 13 bases fitting TRBD2. The clonotype originates from an adult in good health. Sequenced here: peripheral blood, sampled on day 0 of AZD1222 vaccination. The CDR3 DNA reads as TGCGCCAGCAGCTCGACTAGCGGGGGGATTCAAGAGACCCAGTACTTC. As protein: CASSSTSGGIQETQYF.